Listed here is a single TCR beta chain. The data were produced by immunoSEQ multiplex PCR, yet TCRdb's version contains in-frame clones alone and is incomplete. This table has 130,000 to 150,000 clones, approximately 86% appearing once. This specimen comes from a study of blood T cell repertoires in COVID-19. Germline V gives CDR1 MDHEN, CDR2 SYDVKM. The V end lost 6 bases, the J end lost 5 bases, and 17 bases lay between the germline ends. This CDR3 has 14 amino acids. The chain uses TRBV28 and TRBJ2-7; TRBD2 is a possible D gene (5 bases). Sample: peripheral blood. The source of this sequence is a woman between 40 and 50 years old with active or convalescent COVID-19. The CDR3 sequence is CASSLPWEKNEQYF. The CDR3 DNA reads as TGTGCCAGCAGCCTGCCGTGGGAGAAAAACGAGCAGTACTTC.